What follows are 5 T cell receptor beta chains derived from one specimen sequenced in a study of siplizumab effects on memory and regulatory T cells. TCRdb keeps only in-frame clones here, not all; method: immunoSEQ multiplex PCR. Of some 97,000 clones in the sample, roughly 94% were seen once. Sequencing was done on a sample of Tregs sorted from blood. Receptors were obtained from a human donor in good health.

A few counts support this clone. V usage is TRBV20-1 and J usage is TRBJ1-4, with D unclear. V was clipped by 6 bases and J by 11 bases, with 13 bases between them. The CDR3 totals 11 residues. Germline V gene sequence: CDR1 DFQATT, CDR2 SNEGSKA (reference sequence). The CDR3 region has the DNA TGCAGTGCGCCCCATCGGCGGAAACTGTTTTTT. This translates into CSAPHRRKLFF.

This chain uses TRBV4-1 with TRBJ1-2; the match to TRBD1 covers 8 bases. This CDR3 has 15 residues. CDR1 and CDR2 from the germline V gene are MGHRA and YSYEKL. Trimming took 3 bases from V and 4 from J; bases not matched to a gene: 7. CDR3 residues: CASSQKDRAFYGYTF. The CDR3 DNA sequence: TGCGCCAGCAGCCAGAAGGACAGGGCATTCTATGGCTACACCTTC.

The V gene is TRBV5-1, the J gene TRBJ2-1; 10 nucleotides line up with TRBD1. In germline, CDR1 is SGHRS, CDR2 YFSETQ. The trim removed 3 bases at V and 5 bases at J, leaving 5 bases unmatched. This CDR3 spans 15 amino acids. CDR3 sequence: CASSWDRGMDNEQFF. DNA for the CDR3: TGCGCCAGCAGCTGGGACAGGGGAATGGACAATGAGCAGTTCTTC.

The chain uses TRBV28 and TRBJ1-2; D might be TRBD1 (5 bases). This CDR3 is 11 amino acids long. From germline, CDR1 is MDHEN and CDR2 SYDVKM. V lost 6 bases to trimming and J lost 5 bases, with 7 bases between them. The CDR3 DNA is TGTGCCAGCAGGTCAGGGTATGGCTACACCTTC. It yields the protein CASRSGYGYTF.

V and J are TRBV6-5 and TRBJ1-4; D unclear. This CDR3 region has 13 residues. V lost 8 bases and J 4 bases, leaving 11 bases between the germline ends. Germline CDR1 reads MNHEY; CDR2 reads SVGAGI. The CDR3 DNA follows: TGTGCCAGCTTAAGGCTTGTTAATGAAAAACTGTTTTTT. This translates into CASLRLVNEKLFF.